The subject of this entry is one TCR beta chain. Its target is not known. Germline V gives CDR1 SGHNT, CDR2 YYREEE (reference sequence). With 0 bases removed from V and 8 bases from J, the gap between germline ends came to 6 bases. This CDR3 contains 12 residues. Profiled with immunoSEQ multiplex PCR; TCRdb holds only in-frame clones, not every one. The sample carries 150,000 to 200,000 clones, 85% to 90% recorded once. The data were obtained in a study of cytomegalovirus exposure and HLA in healthy donors. At the level of the study: A subsequent analysis reported that the 120 or so validation repertoires were produced on the same platform that had also been used for the roughly 710 first-cohort repertoires.

The validation cohort, a group of some 120 subjects, included the donors and was separate from the roughly 620-subject first cohort. Study-wide results and caveats: The authors listed approximately 160 TCR beta chains as cytomegalovirus-associated. It was reported that the classifier diagnosed cytomegalovirus status with high specificity and sensitivity in both the original and validation cohorts.

The sequenced material came from PBMCs. The sequence came from a young man in good health and CMV-seronegative. V usage is TRBV5-4 and J usage is TRBJ2-1; D remains ambiguous. The chain's CDR3 is CASSLVNDEQFF. CDR3 DNA: TGTGCCAGCAGCTTGGTTAATGATGAGCAGTTCTTC.